This entry is about one TCR beta chain. One end of the junction varies from germline; a read error may be responsible. These data originate in a study of tumor-infiltrating lymphocytes in primary liver carcinoma. Unsorted whole blood yielded blood RNA, and germline DNA was extracted as well. Constant-region priming of roughly 500 ng total RNA yielded TCR beta cDNA. Researchers made the TCR beta libraries by running three nested multiplex PCR rounds with slightly modified ARM-PCR. Investigators reported that the first two PCR rounds, at roughly 11 cycles each, used TRBV1-TRBV30 forward primers with a C-beta reverse primer. TCRdb re-called the multiplex PCR reads through MiXCR, storing one row per CDR3 protein. The sample lists fewer than 350,000 distinct CDR3 sequences; more than 55% were seen once. This CDR3 spans 17 amino acids. In germline, CDR1 is LGHNA, CDR2 YSLEER.

The chain has TRBV4-3 and TRBJ2-7; TRBD2 might be the D (6 bases). The TCR sequence derives from a middle-aged man with primary liver carcinoma and hepatitis B virus infection. Sample: peripheral blood. The CDR3 nucleotides read TGTGCCAGCAGCCAAGTCGGGGGAAAGGAGATCATCTACGAGCAGTACTTC. Translation: CASSQVGGKEIIYEQYF.